This is a list of T cell receptor beta chains from one sample in a study of cytomegalovirus exposure and HLA in healthy donors. Using immunoSEQ multiplex PCR, the repertoire was profiled, and TCRdb retains in-frame clones only, with some absent. The sample lists over 150,000 clones, around 70% occurring once. The sequenced material came from PBMCs. These receptors were obtained from a male donor in good health and CMV-seronegative. CDR3s include the opening cysteine and the closing phenylalanine or tryptophan. The order of the fields is J gene, V gene, clone size, D gene, CDR3 protein, CDR3 DNA. A D gene is named only where the DNA matches it firmly. Expanded clones get a size class; other rows say once, few or many, or leave the size out.

TRBJ1-5	TRBV28	few	TRBD1	CASSLEGGLQPQHF	TGTGCCAGCAGTTTAGAAGGGGGCCTTCAGCCCCAGCATTTT
TRBJ2-7	TRBV7-9	-	-	CASSKHARGLGDEQYF	TGTGCCAGCAGCAAACACGCAAGGGGTCTAGGAGACGAGCAGTACTTC
TRBJ1-5	TRBV5-1	-	-	CASSLEGLSNQPQHF	TGCGCCAGCAGCTTGGAAGGACTTAGCAATCAGCCCCAGCATTTT
TRBJ1-2	TRBV6-1	-	-	CAGRANYGYTF	TGTGCGGGCAGAGCTAACTATGGCTACACCTTC
TRBJ2-2	TRBV9	-	-	CASSARQEPNTGELFF	TGTGCCAGCAGCGCCCGACAGGAACCGAACACCGGGGAGCTGTTTTTT
TRBJ1-2	TRBV10-1	-	-	CASSESAGKEDGYTF	TGCGCCAGCAGTGAGTCGGCCGGTAAAGAGGATGGCTACACCTTC
TRBJ1-5	TRBV12-5	-	-	CASGRSNGNQPQHF	TGTGCTAGTGGTAGGAGTAACGGCAATCAGCCCCAGCATTTT
TRBJ2-1	TRBV5-6	-	TRBD1	CASSLEDRGSAEQFF	TGTGCCAGCAGCTTGGAGGACAGGGGCTCGGCTGAGCAGTTCTTC
TRBJ2-2	TRBV28	-	TRBD2	CASSLTVAGEWGAGELFF	TGTGCCAGCAGTTTAACGGTAGCGGGAGAGTGGGGCGCCGGGGAGCTGTTTTTT
TRBJ1-5	TRBV30	few	-	CAWSGGGSNQPQHF	TGTGCCTGGAGTGGGGGAGGTAGCAATCAGCCCCAGCATTTT
TRBJ1-5	TRBV2	-	-	CASSYSNQPQHF	TGTGCCAGCAGCTATAGCAATCAGCCCCAGCATTTT
TRBJ2-1	TRBV7-3	-	-	CASSPRQGGEQFF	TGTGCCAGCAGCCCCCGGCAGGGGGGTGAGCAGTTCTTC
TRBJ1-1	TRBV6-1	-	-	CASSLAGHMNTEAFF	TGTGCCAGCAGCTTAGCGGGACATATGAACACTGAAGCTTTCTTT
TRBJ2-2	TRBV30	-	-	CAWSVAGNTGELFF	TGTGCCTGGAGTGTTGCAGGGAACACCGGGGAGCTGTTTTTT
TRBJ2-5	TRBV7-3	-	TRBD2	CASSPGGLAGETQYF	TGTGCCAGCAGCCCGGGGGGGCTAGCGGGAGAGACCCAGTACTTC
TRBJ2-1	TRBV4-2	-	-	CASSRGGGYNEQFF	TGTGCCAGCAGCCGAGGGGGGGGTTACAATGAGCAGTTCTTC
TRBJ1-2	TRBV28	once	TRBD1	CASSRGQGKYGYTF	TGTGCCAGCAGCCGCGGACAGGGGAAGTATGGCTACACCTTC
TRBJ1-3	TRBV7-2	-	-	CASSPWEGSGNTIYF	TGTGCCAGCAGCCCTTGGGAGGGCTCTGGAAACACCATATATTTT
TRBJ1-3	TRBV5-4	few	TRBD1	CASSLGGQVSGNTIYF	TGTGCCAGCAGCTTGGGCGGACAGGTCTCTGGAAACACCATATATTTT
TRBJ2-7	TRBV6-5	-	TRBD2	CASSYSSSGIYEQYF	TGTGCCAGCAGTTACTCGTCTAGCGGGATTTACGAGCAGTACTTC
TRBJ2-3	TRBV19	-	TRBD1	CASSIGGQGGDTQYF	TGTGCCAGTAGTATAGGGGGACAGGGCGGAGATACGCAGTATTTT
TRBJ1-2	TRBV28	-	-	CASSLQVGDYGYTF	TGTGCCAGCAGTTTGCAGGTGGGAGACTATGGCTACACCTTC
TRBJ2-1	TRBV6-1	few	TRBD1	CASLLDRGYNEQFF	TGTGCCAGCCTTTTGGACAGGGGCTACAATGAGCAGTTCTTC
TRBJ1-5	TRBV23-1	-	TRBD1	CASSQSGTDSNQPQHF	TGCGCCAGCAGTCAATCCGGGACAGATAGCAATCAGCCCCAGCATTTT
TRBJ2-7	TRBV13	once	TRBD2	CASSFRGFSGRRVYEQYF	TGTGCCAGCAGCTTCAGGGGGTTTAGCGGGAGAAGGGTCTACGAGCAGTACTTC
TRBJ2-3	TRBV28	-	TRBD2	CASTSPKRDGKDTQYF	TGTGCCAGCACTTCCCCTAAGCGGGATGGGAAAGATACGCAGTATTTT
TRBJ2-7	TRBV25-1	-	TRBD2	CASRGGDSYEQYF	TGTGCCAGCAGGGGGGGGGACTCCTACGAGCAGTACTTC
TRBJ1-6	TRBV7-3	once	TRBD1	CASSGRDRRSPLHF	TGTGCCAGCAGCGGCCGGGACAGGCGCTCACCCCTCCACTTT
TRBJ2-1	TRBV7-2	-	-	CASSLAGAPSSYNEQFF	TGTGCCAGCAGCTTAGCAGGAGCTCCGAGCTCCTACAATGAGCAGTTCTTC
TRBJ2-1	TRBV19	few	TRBD2	CASQSVGLASYNEQFF	TGTGCCAGTCAGTCGGTGGGACTAGCTTCCTACAATGAGCAGTTCTTC
TRBJ1-5	TRBV19	once	-	CASSITGQQNQPQHF	TGTGCCAGTAGTATAACCGGACAGCAGAATCAGCCCCAGCATTTT
TRBJ2-5	TRBV28	-	-	CASSLLGDSGKETQYF	TGTGCCAGCAGTTTATTAGGGGACTCGGGAAAAGAGACCCAGTACTTC
TRBJ1-5	TRBV28	-	TRBD1	CASSFPTTGPRSNQPQHF	TGTGCCAGCAGTTTCCCTACGACAGGGCCAAGGAGCAATCAGCCCCAGCATTTT
TRBJ2-1	TRBV18	-	-	CASSPPGLSYNEQFF	TGTGCCAGCTCACCACCGGGACTCAGCTACAATGAGCAGTTCTTC
TRBJ2-7	TRBV28	-	TRBD1	CASSRTDRDSYEQYF	TGTGCCAGCAGTCGCACGGACAGGGACTCCTACGAGCAGTACTTC
TRBJ2-1	TRBV28	-	TRBD2	CASSSLRGLAGEGSYNEQFF	TGTGCCAGCAGCAGCCTCCGGGGACTAGCGGGAGAGGGCTCCTACAATGAGCAGTTCTTC
TRBJ1-4	TRBV4-1	few	TRBD1	CASRRQGSSEKLFF	TGCGCCAGCAGACGACAGGGGAGTTCTGAAAAACTGTTTTTT
TRBJ1-6	TRBV4-1	-	-	CASSPRVTNSISPLHF	TGCGCCAGCAGCCCCAGGGTAACAAATTCGATCTCACCCCTCCACTTT
TRBJ2-3	TRBV27	once	-	CASSLAGTSTDTQYF	TGTGCCAGCAGTTTAGCGGGCACTAGCACAGATACGCAGTATTTT
TRBJ2-7	TRBV18	-	TRBD1	CASSPGTGSSYEQYF	TGTGCCAGCTCACCAGGGACAGGGAGCTCCTACGAGCAGTACTTC
TRBJ2-7	TRBV28	-	TRBD2	CASRPPGGGYEQYF	TGTGCCAGCAGACCCCCCGGCGGGGGCTACGAGCAGTACTTC
TRBJ1-3	TRBV18	-	-	CASSQEGAAGNTIYF	TGTGCCAGCTCACAGGAAGGAGCCGCCGGAAACACCATATATTTT
TRBJ1-5	TRBV4-1	-	TRBD1	CASSQRQGAVGPQHF	TGCGCCAGCAGCCAAAGACAGGGGGCTGTTGGGCCCCAGCATTTT
TRBJ1-1	TRBV6-1	-	-	CASSELREAFF	TGTGCCAGCAGTGAACTCAGGGAAGCTTTCTTT
TRBJ2-5	TRBV7-8	-	-	CASSLALQETQYF	TGTGCCAGCAGCTTAGCTCTGCAAGAGACCCAGTACTTC
TRBJ2-5	TRBV19	-	TRBD2	CASSIMAGGVQETQYF	TGTGCCAGTAGTATTATGGCGGGAGGCGTGCAAGAGACCCAGTACTTC
TRBJ1-5	TRBV27	once	-	CASSFQAGDQPQHF	TGTGCCAGCAGTTTTCAGGCAGGGGATCAGCCCCAGCATTTT
TRBJ2-1	TRBV5-8	-	-	CASSLGTSTYNEQFF	TGTGCCAGCAGCTTGGGGACTTCTACCTACAATGAGCAGTTCTTC